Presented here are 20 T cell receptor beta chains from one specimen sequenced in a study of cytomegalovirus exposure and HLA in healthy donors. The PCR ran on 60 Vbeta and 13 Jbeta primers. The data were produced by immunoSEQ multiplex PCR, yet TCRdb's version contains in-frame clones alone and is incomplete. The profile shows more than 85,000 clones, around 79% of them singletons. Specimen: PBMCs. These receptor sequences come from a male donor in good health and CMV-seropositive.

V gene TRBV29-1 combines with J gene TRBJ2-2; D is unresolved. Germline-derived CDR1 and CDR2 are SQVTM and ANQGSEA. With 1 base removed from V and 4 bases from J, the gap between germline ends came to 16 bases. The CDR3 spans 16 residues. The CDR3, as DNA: TGCAGCGTTGAAGCCCCCGGTTCGGGTGCCACCGGGGAGCTGTTTTTT. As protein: CSVEAPGSGATGELFF.

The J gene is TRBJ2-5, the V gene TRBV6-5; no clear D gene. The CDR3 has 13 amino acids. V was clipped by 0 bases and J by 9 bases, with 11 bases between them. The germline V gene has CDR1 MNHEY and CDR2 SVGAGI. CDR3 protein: CASSYSSPRSQYF. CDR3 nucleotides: TGTGCCAGCAGTTACTCGTCCCCGCGGTCCCAGTACTTC.

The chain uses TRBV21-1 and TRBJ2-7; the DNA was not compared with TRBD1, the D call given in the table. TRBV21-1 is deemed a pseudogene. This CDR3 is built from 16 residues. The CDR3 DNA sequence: TGTGCCAGCAGCTCCCGGGACGAGACAGGCCCCCACGAGCAGTACTTC. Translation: CASSSRDETGPHEQYF.

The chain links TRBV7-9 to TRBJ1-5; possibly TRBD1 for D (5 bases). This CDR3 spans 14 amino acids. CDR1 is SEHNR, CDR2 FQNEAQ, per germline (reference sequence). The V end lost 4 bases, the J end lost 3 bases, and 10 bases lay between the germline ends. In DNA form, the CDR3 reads TGTGCCAGCAGCTCCGGGGGGGTCAATCAGCCCCAGCATTTT. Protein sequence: CASSSGGVNQPQHF.

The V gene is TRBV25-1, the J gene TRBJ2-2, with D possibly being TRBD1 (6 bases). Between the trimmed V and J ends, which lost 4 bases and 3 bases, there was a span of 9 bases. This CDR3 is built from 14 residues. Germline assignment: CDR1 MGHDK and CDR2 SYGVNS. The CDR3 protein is CASSGNRDTGELFF. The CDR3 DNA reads TGTGCCAGCAGTGGCAACAGGGACACCGGGGAGCTGTTTTTT.

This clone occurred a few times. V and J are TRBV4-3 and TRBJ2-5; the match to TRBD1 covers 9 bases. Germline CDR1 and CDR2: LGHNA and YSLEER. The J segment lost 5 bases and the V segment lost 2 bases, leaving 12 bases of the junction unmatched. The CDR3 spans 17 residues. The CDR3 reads CASSQNGDRVGWETQYF. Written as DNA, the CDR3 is TGCGCCAGCAGCCAAAATGGGGACAGGGTAGGGTGGGAGACCCAGTACTTC.

CDR3 sequence reads: CASSLGFSGDGYEQYF. DNA for the CDR3: TGTGCCAGCAGCTTAGGTTTTAGCGGGGACGGCTACGAGCAGTACTTC. V gene TRBV11-2 combines with J gene TRBJ2-7, with 8 bases aligning to TRBD2. V lost 1 base to trimming and J lost 3 bases; unmatched junction nucleotides: 8. The CDR3 runs 16 residues. Looked up from germline, CDR1 is SGHAT and CDR2 is FQNNGV.

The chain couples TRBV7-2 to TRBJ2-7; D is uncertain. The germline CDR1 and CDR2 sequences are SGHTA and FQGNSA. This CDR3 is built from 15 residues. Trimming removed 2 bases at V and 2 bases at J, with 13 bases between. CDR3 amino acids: CASSLRRSKAYEQYF. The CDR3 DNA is TGTGCCAGCAGCTTACGCCGTTCTAAAGCCTACGAGCAGTACTTC.

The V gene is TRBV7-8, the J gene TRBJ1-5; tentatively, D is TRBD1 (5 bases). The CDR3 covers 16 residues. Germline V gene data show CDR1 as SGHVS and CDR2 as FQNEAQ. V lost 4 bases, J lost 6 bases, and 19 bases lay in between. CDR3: CASSSSPGSGGQPQHF. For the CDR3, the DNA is TGTGCCAGCAGCTCATCACCCGGGAGCGGGGGTCAGCCCCAGCATTTT. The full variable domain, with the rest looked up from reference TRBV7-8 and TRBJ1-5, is GAGVSQSPRYKVAKRGQDVALRCDPISGHVSLFWYQQALGQGPEFLTYFQNEAQLDKSGLPSDRFFAERPEGSVSTLKIQRTQQEDSAVYLCASSSSPGSGGQPQHFGDGTRLSIL.

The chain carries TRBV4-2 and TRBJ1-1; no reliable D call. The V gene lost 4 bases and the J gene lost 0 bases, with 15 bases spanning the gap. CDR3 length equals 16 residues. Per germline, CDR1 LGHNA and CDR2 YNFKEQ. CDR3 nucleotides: TGTGCCAGCAGCCCGTGGACGGAGGATTTGAACACTGAAGCTTTCTTT. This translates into CASSPWTEDLNTEAFF.

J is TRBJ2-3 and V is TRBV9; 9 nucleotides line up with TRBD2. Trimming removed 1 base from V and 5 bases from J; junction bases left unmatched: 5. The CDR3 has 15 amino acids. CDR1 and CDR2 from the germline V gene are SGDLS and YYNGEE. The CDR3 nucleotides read TGTGCCAGCAGCGTATCTGGGACTAGCCTAGATACGCAGTATTTT. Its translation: CASSVSGTSLDTQYF.

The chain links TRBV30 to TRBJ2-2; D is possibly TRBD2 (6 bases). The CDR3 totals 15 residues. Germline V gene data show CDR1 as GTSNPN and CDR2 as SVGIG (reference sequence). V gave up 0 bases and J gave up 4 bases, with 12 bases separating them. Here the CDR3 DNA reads TGTGCCTGGAGTGTACGCGGGGTTGTCACCGGGGAGCTGTTTTTT. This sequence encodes CAWSVRGVVTGELFF.

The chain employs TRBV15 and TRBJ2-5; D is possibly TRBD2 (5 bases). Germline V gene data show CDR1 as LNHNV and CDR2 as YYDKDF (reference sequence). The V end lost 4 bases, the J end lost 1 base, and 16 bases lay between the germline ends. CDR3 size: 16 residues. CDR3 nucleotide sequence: TGTGCCACCAGCAACCCACCCGGCCGGGGCCAAGAGACCCAGTACTTC. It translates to CATSNPPGRGQETQYF. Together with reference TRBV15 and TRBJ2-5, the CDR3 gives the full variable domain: DAMVIQNPRYQVTQFGKPVTLSCSQTLNHNVMYWYQQKSSQAPKLLFHYYDKDFNNEADTPDNFQSRRPNTSFCFLDIRSPGLGDTAMYLCATSNPPGRGQETQYFGPGTRLLVL.

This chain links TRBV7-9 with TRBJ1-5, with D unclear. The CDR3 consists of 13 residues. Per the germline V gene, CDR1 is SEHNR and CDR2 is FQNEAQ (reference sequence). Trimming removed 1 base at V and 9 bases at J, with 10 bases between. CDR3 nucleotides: TGTGCCAGCAGCTTAGGAGGGTCGGGGCCCCAGCATTTT. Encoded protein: CASSLGGSGPQHF.

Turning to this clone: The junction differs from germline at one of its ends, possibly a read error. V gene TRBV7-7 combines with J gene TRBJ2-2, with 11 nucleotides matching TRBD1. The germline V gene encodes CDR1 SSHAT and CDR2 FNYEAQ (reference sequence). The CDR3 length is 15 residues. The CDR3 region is CASSFGTGGTGELFF. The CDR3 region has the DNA TGTGCTAGCAGCTTCGGGACAGGGGGAACCGGGGAGCTGTTTTTT.

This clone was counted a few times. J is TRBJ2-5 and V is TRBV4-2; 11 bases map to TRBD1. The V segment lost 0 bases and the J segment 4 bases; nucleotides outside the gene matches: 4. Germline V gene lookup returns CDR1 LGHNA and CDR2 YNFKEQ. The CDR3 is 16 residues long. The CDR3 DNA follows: TGTGCCAGCAGCCAAGATCCCGGGACAGGGGGAGAGACCCAGTACTTC. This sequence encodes CASSQDPGTGGETQYF.

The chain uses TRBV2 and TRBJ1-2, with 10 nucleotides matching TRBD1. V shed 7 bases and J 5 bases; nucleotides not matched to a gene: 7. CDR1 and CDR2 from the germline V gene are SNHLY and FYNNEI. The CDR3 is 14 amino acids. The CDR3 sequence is CASKEGQGLYGYTF. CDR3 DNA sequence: TGTGCCAGCAAGGAGGGACAGGGGTTATATGGCTACACCTTC.

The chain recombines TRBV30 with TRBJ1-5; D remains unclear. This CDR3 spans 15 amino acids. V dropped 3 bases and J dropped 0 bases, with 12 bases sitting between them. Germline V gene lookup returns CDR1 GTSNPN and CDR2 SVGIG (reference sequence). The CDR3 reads CAWSSKEISNQPQHF. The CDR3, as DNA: TGTGCCTGGAGCTCCAAGGAGATTAGCAATCAGCCCCAGCATTTT.

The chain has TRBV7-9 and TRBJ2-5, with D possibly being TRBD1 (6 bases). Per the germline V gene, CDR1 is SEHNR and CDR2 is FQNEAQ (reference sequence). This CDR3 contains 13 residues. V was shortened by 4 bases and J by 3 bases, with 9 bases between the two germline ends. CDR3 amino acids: CASSSSGEETQYF. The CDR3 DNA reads TGTGCCAGCAGCTCCTCAGGGGAAGAGACCCAGTACTTC. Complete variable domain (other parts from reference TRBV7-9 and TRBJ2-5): DTGVSQNPRHKITKRGQNVTFRCDPISEHNRLYWYRQTLGQGPEFLTYFQNEAQLEKSRLLSDRFSAERPKGSFSTLEIQRTEQGDSAMYLCASSSSGEETQYFGPGTRLLVL.

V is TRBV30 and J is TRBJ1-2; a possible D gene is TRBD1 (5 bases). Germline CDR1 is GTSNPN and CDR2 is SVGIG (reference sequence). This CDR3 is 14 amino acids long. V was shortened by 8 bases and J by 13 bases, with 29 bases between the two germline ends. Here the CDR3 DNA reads TGTGCCGGCGGGAGCCGGAGAACGACACCGGGGACCACCTTC. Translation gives CAGGSRRTTPGTTF.